A selection of T cell receptor beta chains follows, all from one sample in a study of OX40 agonist ivuxolimab in advanced cancers. Clones were read by immunoSEQ multiplex PCR, and TCRdb kept only the in-frame ones, dropping some. The sample holds about 33,000 clones; approximately 84% are singletons and the top ten take roughly 21%. This specimen consisted of CD4+ or CD8+ T cells sorted from blood, obtained in a trial of the OX40 agonist ivuxolimab. Receptors were obtained from an adult with an advanced solid tumor such as melanoma, head and neck, liver or kidney cancer. CDR3s include the opening cysteine and the closing phenylalanine or tryptophan. The D gene is left open where the match is weak. Only some rows state a clone size, as once, few, many or a class for expanded clones.

CDR3 protein | CDR3 DNA | D gene | clone size | J gene | V gene
CASSFIYTPPGNTEAFF | TGTGCCAGCAGTTTTATATACACCCCCCCTGGGAACACTGAAGCTTTCTTT | - | - | TRBJ1-1 | TRBV28
CASFPGGGTDTQYF | TGTGCCAGCTTTCCGGGTGGGGGCACAGATACGCAGTATTTT | - | - | TRBJ2-3 | TRBV6-5
CASSPGTGTYEQYF | TGCGCCAGCAGCCCTGGGACAGGGACCTACGAGCAGTACTTC | TRBD1 | - | TRBJ2-7 | TRBV4-1
CAWSDYRPGEQFF | TGTGCCTGGAGTGACTACAGGCCTGGTGAGCAGTTCTTC | - | - | TRBJ2-1 | TRBV30
CASSLAGSSYEQYF | TGTGCCAGCAGCTTAGCTGGCAGCTCCTACGAGCAGTACTTC | - | few | TRBJ2-7 | TRBV11-2
CASSLKSGGRNSPLHF | TGTGCCAGCAGTTTAAAGTCAGGGGGAAGGAATTCACCCCTCCACTTT | TRBD1 | - | TRBJ1-6 | TRBV28
CASTLRSSDNEQFF | TGTGCCAGCACCCTCCGTAGTAGCGACAATGAGCAGTTCTTC | - | - | TRBJ2-1 | TRBV9
CASSLGVTPAQHF | TGTGCCAGCAGCTTGGGGGTGACACCGGCCCAGCATTTT | - | few | TRBJ1-5 | TRBV5-5
CASSGTLNQPQHF | TGTGCCAGCAGCGGGACACTAAATCAGCCCCAGCATTTT | - | - | TRBJ1-5 | TRBV7-9
CASSLGPYTEAFF | TGTGCCAGCAGCTTGGGACCGTACACTGAAGCTTTCTTT | - | - | TRBJ1-1 | TRBV7-9
CASTGTLAKNIQYF | TGTGCCAGCACAGGGACCTTAGCCAAAAACATTCAGTACTTC | - | many | TRBJ2-4 | TRBV5-6
CAWDKENTGELFF | TGTGCCTGGGATAAGGAAAACACCGGGGAGCTGTTTTTT | - | - | TRBJ2-2 | TRBV30
CASSLGTGVRGYTF | TGCGCCAGCAGCTTGGGGACAGGGGTGCGTGGCTACACCTTC | TRBD1 | - | TRBJ1-2 | TRBV5-1
CASSQVPGQTYEQYF | TGCGCCAGCAGCCAAGTGCCGGGACAGACCTACGAGCAGTACTTC | TRBD1 | - | TRBJ2-7 | TRBV4-3
CASSGLGDPYEQYF | TGTGCCAGCAGCGGTCTGGGGGACCCCTACGAGCAGTACTTC | - | once | TRBJ2-7 | TRBV5-8
CASQGPGGPSYEQYF | TGTGCCAGCCAGGGTCCGGGGGGACCATCCTACGAGCAGTACTTC | TRBD2 | - | TRBJ2-7 | TRBV2
CASSFPSGQEETQYF | TGTGCCAGCAGTTTCCCCTCGGGACAGGAAGAGACCCAGTACTTC | TRBD1 | few | TRBJ2-5 | TRBV28
CASSFRDGWDNEKLFF | TGTGCCAGCAGCTTCCGGGACGGGTGGGATAATGAAAAACTGTTTTTT | - | - | TRBJ1-4 | TRBV5-6
CASRQGQGYSYEQYF | TGTGCCAGCAGACAAGGACAGGGATATTCCTACGAGCAGTACTTC | TRBD1 | - | TRBJ2-7 | TRBV6-6
CASSALDRVWEQFF | TGTGCCAGCAGCGCATTGGACAGGGTATGGGAGCAGTTCTTC | TRBD1 | once | TRBJ2-1 | TRBV9
CATSRDQGTYEQYF | TGTGCCACCAGCAGAGATCAGGGGACCTACGAGCAGTACTTC | - | - | TRBJ2-7 | TRBV15
CASSSYNPSDRGSYEQYF | TGTGCCAGCAGTTCTTATAATCCTTCGGACAGGGGTTCCTACGAGCAGTACTTC | TRBD1 | - | TRBJ2-7 | TRBV27
CASSQRRSVGDVFYEQYF | TGTGCCAGCAGCCAACGGCGAAGCGTTGGGGACGTCTTCTACGAGCAGTACTTC | - | once | TRBJ2-7 | TRBV7-2
CASSPSPGQGAPANEKLFF | TGTGCCAGCTCACCTTCCCCGGGACAGGGGGCGCCGGCTAATGAAAAACTGTTTTTT | TRBD1 | - | TRBJ1-4 | TRBV18
CASSGLAGTYNEQFF | TGCGCCAGCAGTGGACTAGCGGGTACCTACAATGAGCAGTTCTTC | TRBD2 | - | TRBJ2-1 | TRBV10-2
CASLTVQEAQYF | TGTGCCAGCCTGACAGTCCAAGAGGCCCAGTACTTC | - | - | TRBJ2-5 | TRBV6-1
CATRGPGILYEQYF | TGTGCCACCAGAGGGCCAGGAATTCTCTACGAGCAGTACTTC | - | - | TRBJ2-7 | TRBV15
CASSLSLPTLSTDTQYF | TGTGCCAGCAGTTTATCGCTTCCGACACTAAGCACAGATACGCAGTATTTT | - | - | TRBJ2-3 | TRBV27
CASSQAGGPGSYNSPLHF | TGCGCCAGCAGCCAAGCGGGAGGCCCGGGCTCCTATAATTCACCCCTCCACTTT | - | - | TRBJ1-6 | TRBV4-3